The clone carrying this T cell receptor beta chain was seen only once. Antigen specificity is unknown. The investigators reverse transcribed all of the isolated RNA, so they sequenced expressed TCRB transcripts. Naive, central memory and regulatory T cell samples produced a mean of around 4 million reads. Using immunoSEQ multiplex PCR, the repertoire was profiled, and TCRdb retains in-frame clones only, with some absent. The sample yields 300,000 to 350,000 clones, 13% seen once. Researchers reported sorting CD4+ naive, central memory, regulatory and stem cell-like memory cells via CD45RO/CCR7/CD25/CD127/CD95/CD27. Trimming shortened V by 3 bases and J by 7 bases, and 10 bases separated the two germline ends. The CDR3 is 13 amino acids. The V gene's germline CDR1 is LNHDA and CDR2 SQIVND (reference sequence). This specimen comes from a study of beta chain features in type 1 diabetes. Points from the study as a whole: A possible short-template PCR bias applies equally to patients and controls. Researchers report that Type 1 diabetes patients had moderately but significantly shorter TCRB CDR3s across all four CD4+ subsets.

The material sequenced was naive CD4+ T cells from blood. This clonotype originated in a woman between 18 and 30 years old with type 1 diabetes. V gene TRBV19 combines with J gene TRBJ1-5; tentatively, D is TRBD1 (5 bases). The CDR3 DNA follows: TGTGCCAGTAGTATCTCAGGGAAACAGCCCCAGCATTTT. This encodes CASSISGKQPQHF.